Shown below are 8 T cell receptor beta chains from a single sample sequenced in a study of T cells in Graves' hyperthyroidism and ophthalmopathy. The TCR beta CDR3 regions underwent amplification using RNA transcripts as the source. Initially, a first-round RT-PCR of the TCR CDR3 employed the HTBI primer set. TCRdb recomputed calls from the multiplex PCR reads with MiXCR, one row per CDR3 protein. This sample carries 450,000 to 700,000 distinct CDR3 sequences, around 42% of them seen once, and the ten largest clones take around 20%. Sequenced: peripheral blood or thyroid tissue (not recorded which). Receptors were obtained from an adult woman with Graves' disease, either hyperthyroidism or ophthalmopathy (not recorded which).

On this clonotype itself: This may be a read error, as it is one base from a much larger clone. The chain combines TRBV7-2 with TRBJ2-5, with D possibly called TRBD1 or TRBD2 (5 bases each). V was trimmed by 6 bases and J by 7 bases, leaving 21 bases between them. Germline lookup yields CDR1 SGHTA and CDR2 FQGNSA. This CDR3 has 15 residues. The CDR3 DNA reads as TGTGCCAGCAGGGCAAGTATGGGGGTCCGGGGGACCCAGTACTTC. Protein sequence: CASRASMGVRGTQYF.

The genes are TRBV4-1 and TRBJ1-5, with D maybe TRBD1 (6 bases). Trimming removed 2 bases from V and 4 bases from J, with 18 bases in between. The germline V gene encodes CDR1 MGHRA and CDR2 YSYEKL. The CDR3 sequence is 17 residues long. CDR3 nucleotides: TGCGCCAGCAGCCAACTTGGGCCCGGACAGCATAATCAGCCCCAGCATTTT. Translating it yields CASSQLGPGQHNQPQHF.

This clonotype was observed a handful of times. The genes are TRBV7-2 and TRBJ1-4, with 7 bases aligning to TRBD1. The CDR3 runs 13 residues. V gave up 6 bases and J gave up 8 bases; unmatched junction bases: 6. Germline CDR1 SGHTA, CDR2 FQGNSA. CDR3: CASSRQGREKLFF. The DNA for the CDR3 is TGTGCCAGCAGTCGACAGGGAAGAGAAAAACTGTTTTTT.

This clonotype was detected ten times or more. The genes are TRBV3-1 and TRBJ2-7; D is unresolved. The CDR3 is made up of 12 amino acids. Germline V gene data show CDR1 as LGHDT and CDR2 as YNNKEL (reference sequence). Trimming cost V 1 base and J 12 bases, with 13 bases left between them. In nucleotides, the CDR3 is TGTGCCAGCAGCCAAGGTGGTGAGAGGTGGTACTTC. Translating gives CASSQGGERWYF.

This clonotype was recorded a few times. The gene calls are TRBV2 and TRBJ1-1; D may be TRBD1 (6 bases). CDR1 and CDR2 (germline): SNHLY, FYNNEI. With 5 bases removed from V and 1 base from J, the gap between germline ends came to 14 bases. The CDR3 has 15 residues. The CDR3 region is CASSLLTGSNTEAFF. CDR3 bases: TGTGCCAGCAGTCTACTGACAGGTTCGAACACTGAAGCTTTCTTT.

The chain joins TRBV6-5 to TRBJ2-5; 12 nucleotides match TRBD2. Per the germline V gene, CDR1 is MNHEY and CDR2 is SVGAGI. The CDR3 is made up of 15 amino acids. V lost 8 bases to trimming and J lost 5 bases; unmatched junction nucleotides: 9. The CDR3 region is CASSSGGARWETQYF. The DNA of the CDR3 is TGTGCCAGCTCTAGCGGGGGGGCCAGGTGGGAGACCCAGTACTTC.

The DNA of the CDR3 is TGTGCCAGCATCCGATCATGGGGGCAGTACGAGCAGTACTTC. It encodes CASIRSWGQYEQYF. The genes are TRBV14 and TRBJ2-7; D possibly corresponds to TRBD1 (6 bases). The V gene's germline CDR1 is SGHDN and CDR2 FVKESK. V was pared by 7 bases and J by 4 bases, with 17 bases between. The CDR3 contains 14 residues.

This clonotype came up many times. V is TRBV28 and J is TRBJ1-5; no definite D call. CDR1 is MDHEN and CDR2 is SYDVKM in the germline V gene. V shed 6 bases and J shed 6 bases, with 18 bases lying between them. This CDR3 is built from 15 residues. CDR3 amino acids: CASSPEGFFRQPQHF. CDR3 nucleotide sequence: TGTGCCAGCAGCCCGGAGGGTTTCTTTCGTCAGCCCCAGCATTTT.